This TCR beta chain was captured by sequencing in a study of control samples from healthy donors and cancer patients. The germline V and J ends were trimmed by 0 bases and 8 bases, with 13 bases remaining between them. There are 14 residues in the CDR3. Germline V gene sequence: CDR1 SGHDN, CDR2 FVKESK. Here immunoSEQ multiplex PCR was the method, and the copy in TCRdb shows in-frame clones only, minus some. In the table there are fewer than 250,000 clones, about 91% of which are singletons. The chain has TRBV14 and TRBJ1-2; no clear D gene. The receptor comes from a man younger than 45 in good health. The sample taken for sequencing was blood. In DNA, the CDR3 is TGTGCCAGCAGCCAAGAGCCTCAGGCATGGGGCTACACCTTC. Translation gives CASSQEPQAWGYTF.